Below, 24 T cell receptor beta chains from the same sample are listed, as sequenced in a study of CD8 T cells in ankylosing spondylitis. TCRdb reprocessed the 5' RACE reads via MiXCR and lists one record per CDR3 protein. The sample lists about 250,000 distinct CDR3 sequences, 30% to 40% occurring once. The sample taken for sequencing was blood, either unsorted or a sorted T cell fraction (not recorded which). The receptors come from a male donor with ankylosing spondylitis or in good health (not recorded which).

This clonotype was observed a handful of times. The V gene is TRBV5-6, the J gene TRBJ2-1; D gene uncertain. V lost 4 bases and J lost 1, with 12 bases in between. The CDR3 spans 15 residues. Germline V gene sequence: CDR1 SGHDT, CDR2 YYEEEE. The CDR3 bases are TGTGCCAGCAGCGTTGACGTCCTATCCTACAATGAGCAGTTCTTC. It codes for CASSVDVLSYNEQFF. Full variable domain (remainder filled in from reference TRBV5-6 and TRBJ2-1): DAGVTQSPTHLIKTRGQQVTLRCSPKSGHDTVSWYQQALGQGPQFIFQYYEEEERQRGNFPDRFSGHQFPNYSSELNVNALLLGDSALYLCASSVDVLSYNEQFFGPGTRLTVL.

This clonotype came up a few times. The chain combines TRBV5-1 with TRBJ2-2; 12 nucleotides align to TRBD1. V lost 4 bases, J lost 3 bases, and 7 bases stayed unmatched. The CDR3 contains 17 residues. Germline lookup yields CDR1 SGHRS and CDR2 YFSETQ. The CDR3 DNA sequence: TGCGCCAGCAGCCCGGGACAGGGGGCGCAGTACACCGGGGAGCTGTTTTTT. The encoded protein is CASSPGQGAQYTGELFF.

This clonotype has only a few counts. This sequence joins TRBV29-1 and TRBJ2-3; the D gene could be TRBD1 or TRBD2 (5 bases each). The CDR3 totals 15 residues. Germline CDR1 and CDR2: SQVTM and ANQGSEA. V shed 5 bases and J shed 0 bases, with 15 bases lying between them. The CDR3 is CSVSRDPTSTDTQYF. The CDR3 region has the DNA TGCAGCGTTTCCCGGGACCCCACCAGCACAGATACGCAGTATTTT.

This chain connects TRBV28 to TRBJ2-3; D is uncertain. This CDR3 comprises 14 residues. CDR1 is MDHEN, CDR2 SYDVKM, per germline. V lost 2 bases and J lost 6, with 12 bases in between. CDR3 region: CASSLRTLHDTQYF. Here the CDR3 DNA reads TGTGCCAGCAGTTTAAGGACCCTCCACGATACGCAGTATTTT.

V is TRBV12-3 or TRBV12-4 and J is TRBJ2-7; weak D call: TRBD1 (6 bases). Trimming shortened V by 5 bases and J by 0 bases, and 17 bases separated the two germline ends. The CDR3 extends over 16 amino acids. The CDR3 coding sequence is TGTGCCAGCAGTGCACCACAGGGCCCAAGCTCCTACGAGCAGTACTTC. As protein: CASSAPQGPSSYEQYF.

V usage is TRBV15 and J usage is TRBJ2-3; D remains unclear. V was clipped by 0 bases and J by 0 bases, with 4 bases between them. Germline assignment: CDR1 LNHNV and CDR2 YYDKDF (reference sequence). CDR3 length equals 14 residues. The CDR3 loop is CATSRDWSTDTQYF. In DNA, the CDR3 is TGTGCCACCAGCAGAGACTGGAGCACAGATACGCAGTATTTT.

V gene TRBV20-1 combines with J gene TRBJ2-5; D possibly matches TRBD1 or TRBD2 (6 bases each). This CDR3 spans 13 amino acids. Germline CDR1 and CDR2: DFQATT and SNEGSKA (reference sequence). V dropped 8 bases and J dropped 4 bases, with 17 bases sitting between them. CDR3 loop: CSSWEGGGETQYF. The CDR3 DNA is TGCAGTAGCTGGGAAGGAGGGGGAGAGACCCAGTACTTC.

This sequence joins TRBV5-1 and TRBJ2-1, with D maybe TRBD2 (7 bases). V was pared by 4 bases and J by 2 bases, with 16 bases between. Germline loops: CDR1 SGHRS, CDR2 YFSETQ. The CDR3 loop spans 16 amino acids. The CDR3 sequence is CASSGGAGTTYNEQFF. DNA of the CDR3: TGCGCCAGCAGCGGGGGGGCCGGGACAACCTACAATGAGCAGTTCTTC. The whole variable domain, filled in from reference TRBV5-1 and TRBJ2-1, reads KAGVTQTPRYLIKTRGQQVTLSCSPISGHRSVSWYQQTPGQGLQFLFEYFSETQRNKGNFPGRFSGRQFSNSRSEMNVSTLELGDSALYLCASSGGAGTTYNEQFFGPGTRLTVL.

The chain uses TRBV5-4 and TRBJ1-4; unclear D gene. This CDR3 is 15 amino acids long. Trimming shortened V by 0 bases and J by 7 bases, and 13 bases separated the two germline ends. Germline V lookup: CDR1 SGHNT, CDR2 YYREEE (reference sequence). CDR3 sequence: CASSLGPAVAEKLFF. The CDR3 nucleotides read TGTGCCAGCAGCTTGGGTCCCGCAGTTGCTGAAAAACTGTTTTTT.

The chain links TRBV5-1 to TRBJ2-1; D may be TRBD1 or TRBD2 (5 bases each). CDR1 is SGHRS, CDR2 YFSETQ, per germline. The CDR3 runs 19 residues. The V end lost 4 bases, the J end lost 1 base, and 24 bases lay between the germline ends. The CDR3 DNA is TGCGCCAGCAGCCCCCGAATGGGCGAGGGGACGGGGTCCTACAATGAGCAGTTCTTC. Protein product: CASSPRMGEGTGSYNEQFF.

The chain links TRBV5-1 to TRBJ1-5; D possibly corresponds to TRBD1 (6 bases). CDR1 SGHRS and CDR2 YFSETQ come from the germline V gene. Trimming took 3 bases from V and 4 from J, leaving 11 bases between them. This CDR3 is built from 14 residues. CDR3 DNA sequence: TGCGCCAGCAGCTACGGGACACTAAATCAGCCCCAGCATTTT. Translated: CASSYGTLNQPQHF.

The V call is TRBV27, the J call TRBJ2-7; a weak D match, TRBD2 (6 bases). This CDR3 spans 12 amino acids. Germline CDR1 reads MNHEY; CDR2 reads SMNVEV (reference sequence). Trimming took 7 bases from V and 5 from J, leaving 12 bases between them. In DNA form, the CDR3 reads TGTGCCAGCAAGTCAGGGAGGAACGAGCAGTACTTC. This encodes CASKSGRNEQYF.

The sample holds a few counts of this clonotype. CDR3: CSARESLGGNYEQYF. CDR3 in DNA: TGCAGTGCTAGGGAGTCACTAGGGGGGAACTACGAGCAGTACTTC. The gene calls are TRBV20-1 and TRBJ2-7; D possibly matches TRBD1 or TRBD2 (6 bases each). CDR1 and CDR2 (germline): DFQATT, SNEGSKA (reference sequence). Trimming removed 3 bases at V and 3 bases at J, with 18 bases between. CDR3 length equals 15 residues.

The chain recombines TRBV12-3 or TRBV12-4 with TRBJ1-5, with 8 nucleotides matching TRBD1. CDR3 length: 15 amino acids. The V segment lost 2 bases and the J segment 2 bases; nucleotides outside the gene matches: 2. The CDR3 protein is CASSLKTGGNQPQHF. The CDR3 coding sequence is TGTGCCAGCAGTTTAAAGACAGGGGGCAATCAGCCCCAGCATTTT.

This sequence joins TRBV20-1 and TRBJ2-7, with D uncertain. Per germline, CDR1 DFQATT and CDR2 SNEGSKA (reference sequence). V gave up 2 bases and J gave up 3 bases, with 11 bases separating them. There are 13 residues in the CDR3. DNA for the CDR3: TGCAGTGCTAGAAAGGAGAGGTTCTACGAGCAGTACTTC. The encoded protein is CSARKERFYEQYF.

This clonotype was counted a few times. The V gene is TRBV6-5, the J gene TRBJ2-6; the D call may be TRBD1 or TRBD2 (5 bases each). This CDR3 contains 17 residues. Germline CDR1 MNHEY, CDR2 SVGAGI. Trimming removed 1 base from V and 2 bases from J, with 12 bases in between. This chain's CDR3 is CASSYFGTQAGANVLTF. The CDR3 region has the DNA TGTGCCAGCAGTTACTTTGGGACCCAAGCTGGGGCCAACGTCCTGACTTTC.

The J gene is TRBJ1-3, the V gene TRBV20-1; 11 bases agree with TRBD1. The CDR3 length is 16 residues. The germline gives CDR1 DFQATT, CDR2 SNEGSKA (reference sequence). V lost 6 bases, J lost 3 bases, and 10 bases stayed unmatched. CDR3 amino acids: CSARSWDRGDGNTIYF. CDR3 sequence (DNA): TGCAGTGCAAGAAGTTGGGACAGGGGGGATGGAAACACCATATATTTT.

J is TRBJ1-4 and V is TRBV11-2, with D hard to call. The CDR3 extends over 13 amino acids. V was trimmed by 1 base and J by 8 bases, leaving 8 bases between them. Looked up from germline, CDR1 is SGHAT and CDR2 is FQNNGV. DNA for the CDR3: TGTGCCAGCAGCTTAGGCGGGGTGGAAAAACTGTTTTTT. Translated, it gives CASSLGGVEKLFF.

The rearrangement uses TRBV18 and TRBJ1-1, with D hard to call. This CDR3 comprises 13 residues. Germline-derived CDR1 and CDR2 are KGHSH and LQKENI. Trimming stripped 4 bases from V and 3 bases from J, with 9 bases between. CDR3 sequence (DNA): TGTGCCAGCTCACTAAAGGAGGACACTGAAGCTTTCTTT. It yields the protein CASSLKEDTEAFF.

The gene calls are TRBV20-1 and TRBJ1-6; D is undetermined. V gave up 0 bases and J gave up 6 bases, with 12 bases separating them. Germline V gene sequence: CDR1 DFQATT, CDR2 SNEGSKA (reference sequence). The CDR3 is 15 residues long. In DNA, the CDR3 is TGCAGTGCTAGAGATCACAACGGACCTAATTCACCCCTCCACTTT. This encodes CSARDHNGPNSPLHF.

The CDR3 nucleotides read TGTGCCAGCAGCCGTACCTCGGTGGGAGAGACCCAGTACTTC. Amino acids: CASSRTSVGETQYF. J is TRBJ2-5 and V is TRBV9, with D unclear. CDR1 and CDR2 from the germline V gene are SGDLS and YYNGEE. V dropped 4 bases and J dropped 4 bases, with 14 bases sitting between them. The CDR3 loop spans 14 amino acids.

This clonotype was picked up a small number of times. The chain recombines TRBV6-5 with TRBJ1-4; D is perhaps TRBD1 (6 bases). The CDR3 consists of 14 residues. Per germline, CDR1 MNHEY and CDR2 SVGAGI. V gave up 2 bases and J gave up 8 bases, with 12 bases separating them. CDR3 loop: CASSYGRGGEKLFF. The CDR3, as DNA: TGTGCCAGCAGTTACGGCAGGGGAGGCGAAAAACTGTTTTTT.

The chain has TRBV7-2 and TRBJ2-1; no clear D gene. CDR1 is SGHTA, CDR2 FQGNSA, per germline. The CDR3 is 13 amino acids. V dropped 9 bases and J dropped 0 bases, with 9 bases sitting between them. The CDR3 DNA follows: TGTGCCAGTAGGGTGCCCTCCTACAATGAGCAGTTCTTC. Its translation: CASRVPSYNEQFF. Complete variable domain (other parts from reference TRBV7-2 and TRBJ2-1): GAGVSQSPSNKVTEKGKDVELRCDPISGHTALYWYRQSLGQGLEFLIYFQGNSAPDKSGLPSDRFSAERTGGSVSTLTIQRTQQEDSAVYLCASRVPSYNEQFFGPGTRLTVL.

The V and J genes are TRBV10-3 and TRBJ2-1; 9 positions match TRBD2. Germline loops: CDR1 ENHRY, CDR2 SYGVKD. The CDR3 sequence is 16 residues long. V was pared by 3 bases and J by 4 bases, with 7 bases of the junction left unmatched. Here the CDR3 DNA reads TGTGCCATCAGTGATCTGGTTAGCGGGGGATACAATGAGCAGTTCTTC. Translated: CAISDLVSGGYNEQFF.